The rows below give T cell receptor beta chains drawn from one sample of a study of cytomegalovirus exposure and HLA in healthy donors. Only in-frame clones appear in the TCRdb table, and some are missing; sequencing was by immunoSEQ multiplex PCR. The sample consists of about 71,000 clones, approximately 96% of them appearing once. The sequenced sample consisted of PBMCs. All receptors derive from a man aged 18 to 29 in good health and CMV-seropositive. CDR3s include the opening cysteine and the closing phenylalanine or tryptophan. D genes are given only for firm matches. Not all rows give a size; the values are once, few, many and, for expanded clones, a class.

>.|TRBV6-5|TRBJ2-2|TRBD2
TGTGCCATCGGGGAGTGGACTAGCGGGACCGGGGAGCTGTTTTTT
CAIGEWTSGTGELFF
>.|TRBV2|TRBJ2-2|TRBD1
TGTGCCAGCAGCCCAGGGGGTTCTACCGGGGAGCTGTTTTTT
CASSPGGSTGELFF
>once|TRBV5-1|TRBJ2-3|.
TGCGCCAGCAGCTTACAGGGTAGAGATACGCAGTATTTT
CASSLQGRDTQYF
>.|TRBV7-3|TRBJ2-3|.
TGTGCCAGCAGTTCGACTGGAGATACGCAGTATTTT
CASSSTGDTQYF
>.|TRBV5-4|TRBJ1-2|.
TGTGCCAGCAGCTTGAAGTCCCAGGGGTACGGCTACACCTTC
CASSLKSQGYGYTF
>.|TRBV23-1|TRBJ1-5|TRBD1
TGCGCCAACGACAGGGGCCTCTACCAAAGTAGCAATCAGCCCCAGCATTTT
CANDRGLYQSSNQPQHF
>.|TRBV6-5|TRBJ1-2|TRBD1
TGTGCCAGCAGTAGGACAGGGGGTAACTATGGCTACACCTTC
CASSRTGGNYGYTF
>.|TRBV9|TRBJ2-5|TRBD2
TGTGCCAGCAGCATATCTAGCGGGCTTCAAGAGACCCAGTACTTC
CASSISSGLQETQYF
>.|TRBV27|TRBJ1-6|.
TGTGCCAGCAGTTTTCTCCGGTCCCTGACAGACTATAATTCACCCCTCCACTTT
CASSFLRSLTDYNSPLHF
>.|TRBV7-8|TRBJ2-4|.
TGTGCCAGCAGCATCTGGACAGAAAACATTCAGTACTTC
CASSIWTENIQYF
>.|TRBV4-1|TRBJ1-2|.
TGCGCCAGCAGCACCCACAGGGATGGCTACACCTTC
CASSTHRDGYTF
>.|TRBV6-1|TRBJ2-7|.
TGTGCCAGCAGTGATCGGGAAGGGTTCTACGAGCAGTACTTC
CASSDREGFYEQYF
>.|TRBV4-1|TRBJ2-2|TRBD1
TGCGCCAGCAGCCACCCCGGGACAGGGCACACCGGGGAGCTGTTTTTT
CASSHPGTGHTGELFF
>.|TRBV2|TRBJ2-5|.
TGTGCCAGCAGTACCGACAGGCTTGGGACCCAGTACTTC
CASSTDRLGTQYF
>.|TRBV9|TRBJ1-2|TRBD1
TGTGCCAGCAGCGACCGGGACAGTGCCTATGGCTACACCTTC
CASSDRDSAYGYTF
>.|TRBV30|TRBJ2-5|.
TGTGCCTGGACCTGGGGGCTCCAAGAGACCCAGTACTTC
CAWTWGLQETQYF
>once|TRBV11-2|TRBJ2-7|.
TGTGCCAGCAGCTGGACCGACAGCTCCTACGAGCAGTACTTC
CASSWTDSSYEQYF
>.|TRBV9|TRBJ2-2|TRBD2
TGTGCCAGCAGCGTAGTGGCGGGAGGGCCAGCCGGGGAGCTGTTTTTT
CASSVVAGGPAGELFF
>.|TRBV5-4|TRBJ1-6|TRBD1
TGTGCCAGCAGCGAGACAGGGGGCGGATCACCCCTCCACTTT
CASSETGGGSPLHF
>few|TRBV15|TRBJ2-7|.
TGTGCCACCAGCAGAGATCTAGTCGGATCAAGCTCCTACGAGCAGTACTTC
CATSRDLVGSSSYEQYF
>.|TRBV29-1|TRBJ2-3|TRBD1
TGCAGCGTTATAGGACAGGGGCGGATTACGCAGTATTTT
CSVIGQGRITQYF
>.|TRBV5-5|TRBJ2-7|.
TGTGCCAGCAGCTTTGGCGGTGGCAGCTACGAGCAGTACTTC
CASSFGGGSYEQYF
>.|TRBV6-1|TRBJ2-4|.
TGTGCCAGCAGTTTCGAGGCGGGCATTCAGTACTTC
CASSFEAGIQYF
>.|TRBV19|TRBJ1-5|.
TGTGCCAGTAGCCCCGGGACAATTAGCAATCAGCCCCAGCATTTT
CASSPGTISNQPQHF
>.|TRBV9|TRBJ1-1|TRBD1
TGTGCCAGCAGCCCGCAAAACAGGGGTGCCGAAGCTTTCTTT
CASSPQNRGAEAFF
>.|TRBV4-1|TRBJ2-7|.
TGCGCCAGCAGCCAAGCGGCCGGGGGACCATACGAGCAGTACTTC
CASSQAAGGPYEQYF
>.|TRBV30|TRBJ1-2|TRBD1
TGTGCCTGGAGTTGGAGGGCAGGGGGTAATGGCTACACCTTC
CAWSWRAGGNGYTF
>.|TRBV5-4|TRBJ2-2|TRBD1
TGTGCCAGCAGGACGGGACAGCCGAACACCGGGGAGCTGTTTTTT
CASRTGQPNTGELFF
>.|TRBV30|TRBJ2-2|.
TGTGCCTGGAGTGTACTTTCCGGGGAGCTGTTTTTT
CAWSVLSGELFF
>once|TRBV7-2|TRBJ2-3|TRBD2
TGTGCCAGCCACCTCGGGGGGGCGGCAGATACGCAGTATTTT
CASHLGGAADTQYF
>.|TRBV5-1|TRBJ2-7|.
TGCGCCAGCAGCTTGTACGAGGGCTACGAGCAGTACTTC
CASSLYEGYEQYF
>.|TRBV9|TRBJ2-2|TRBD1
TGTGCCAGCAAGGGGGCAGGGGTTGGCACCGGGGAGCTGTTTTTT
CASKGAGVGTGELFF